The sequence of this TCR beta chain was determined in a study of T cell changes during pregnancy in multiple sclerosis. Repertoires were generated with immunoSEQ multiplex PCR, while TCRdb's copy carries only in-frame clones and drops some. The table has 70,000 to 90,000 clones, roughly nine tenths seen once. This clone appeared once. The length of the CDR3 is 15 residues. V was pared by 2 bases and J by 4 bases, with 5 bases of the junction left unmatched. The germline V gene has CDR1 SGHDT and CDR2 YYEEEE. Sequenced material: PBMCs, taken in the first trimester of pregnancy. The chain employs TRBV5-6 and TRBJ2-2; 7 bases are shared with TRBD2. The sequence derives from a female donor in good health, serving as a control in a pregnancy study. Some clones in this sample may be carry-over from other donors' samples. The CDR3 is CASSLGLGATGELFF. The CDR3 DNA reads as TGTGCCAGCAGCTTAGGACTAGGTGCCACCGGGGAGCTGTTTTTT.